The rows below give T cell receptor beta chains drawn from one sample of a study of T-cell reconstitution after alpha-beta-depleted transplantation in children. TCRdb fed the PCR reads into MiXCR, producing one record per CDR3 protein. The sample yields around 580,000 distinct CDR3 sequences, roughly 24% seen once. The sequenced sample was PBMCs, mostly from graft donor cells, obtained 360 days after TCRalphabeta/CD19-depleted stem cell transplant. Receptors were obtained from a boy under three years old who had a stem cell transplant for acute myeloid leukemia, so the T cells may come from the graft donor. Both conserved end residues are part of each CDR3. The D gene is left open where the match is weak. Not all rows give a size; the values are once, few, many and, for expanded clones, a class.

DNA: TGTGCCAGTAGTATGGAAGTCGTGTTTCTGTTTGAGCAGTTCTTC
CDR3: CASSMEVVFLFEQFF
J: TRBJ2-1
D: -
size: many
V: TRBV19

DNA: TGCAGTGCCCCTAGGGGGGGCGCCTACAATGAGCAGTTCTTC
CDR3: CSAPRGGAYNEQFF
J: TRBJ2-1
D: -
size: few
V: TRBV20-1

DNA: TGTGCCAGCAGTGAACCAGGGGCCTTAGTGAGGACTGAAGCTTTCTTT
CDR3: CASSEPGALVRTEAFF
J: TRBJ1-1
D: -
size: -
V: TRBV25-1

DNA: TGTGCCAGCAGGCCAACCGGGACGGAAAATTACGAGCAGTACTTC
CDR3: CASRPTGTENYEQYF
J: TRBJ2-7
D: -
size: -
V: TRBV6-1

DNA: TGTGCCACCAGCAGGACTAGAGGCCCCTACAATGAGCAGTTCTTC
CDR3: CATSRTRGPYNEQFF
J: TRBJ2-1
D: -
size: many
V: TRBV15

DNA: TGTGCCAGCAGCCTCTGGACAGATATGAACACTGAAGCTTTCTTT
CDR3: CASSLWTDMNTEAFF
J: TRBJ1-1
D: -
size: few
V: TRBV11-3

DNA: TGCAGCGTTGGGGGGTTGGCGGGGGCTGACACAGATACGCAGTATTTT
CDR3: CSVGGLAGADTDTQYF
J: TRBJ2-3
D: -
size: few
V: TRBV29-1

DNA: TGTGCCAGCAGCGACCTCATGAACACTGAAGCTTTCTTT
CDR3: CASSDLMNTEAFF
J: TRBJ1-1
D: -
size: many
V: TRBV9

DNA: TGTGCCTGGAGTGGAGCCGGGTTTCAAAGACCTCACGAGCAGTACTTC
CDR3: CAWSGAGFQRPHEQYF
J: TRBJ2-7
D: -
size: -
V: TRBV30

DNA: TGTGCCAGCAGTGGGTCCGGGACGAGGCGCGGGTACACTGAAGCTTTCTTT
CDR3: CASSGSGTRRGYTEAFF
J: TRBJ1-1
D: -
size: -
V: TRBV2

DNA: TGCGCCAGCAGCCAAGCCAAGGGAGCGGGGCGCACAGATACGCAGTATTTT
CDR3: CASSQAKGAGRTDTQYF
J: TRBJ2-3
D: TRBD2
size: -
V: TRBV4-3

DNA: TGCGCCAGCAGCTTGACGAGCTCCAATGAAAAACTGTTTTTT
CDR3: CASSLTSSNEKLFF
J: TRBJ1-4
D: -
size: -
V: TRBV5-1

DNA: TGTGCCAGCAGCCGGATGGGGGTCTCCAATGAGCAGTTCTTC
CDR3: CASSRMGVSNEQFF
J: TRBJ2-1
D: -
size: many
V: TRBV11-2

DNA: TGTGCCACCAGTGCCTGGGACAGGGTGGACGAGCAGTACTTC
CDR3: CATSAWDRVDEQYF
J: TRBJ2-7
D: TRBD1
size: -
V: TRBV24-1

DNA: TGTGCCAGCAGCTTACTAATCAGCGGGGGGGAAAACACAGATACGCAGTATTTT
CDR3: CASSLLISGGENTDTQYF
J: TRBJ2-3
D: TRBD2
size: -
V: TRBV7-8

DNA: TGCAGTGCTAGGGCCGGGGGCGGTAATTCACCCCTCCACTTT
CDR3: CSARAGGGNSPLHF
J: TRBJ1-6
D: -
size: many
V: TRBV20-1

DNA: TGCAGTGCACCCTGGGACTCGGGCTATGGCTACACCTTC
CDR3: CSAPWDSGYGYTF
J: TRBJ1-2
D: -
size: many
V: TRBV20-1

DNA: TGTGCCACCAGCAGAGATAGTGCGACGTACTATGGCTACACCTTC
CDR3: CATSRDSATYYGYTF
J: TRBJ1-2
D: -
size: many
V: TRBV15

DNA: TGTGCCACCAGCAGGGACAGGGGTTCGGTAAAACTGTTTTTT
CDR3: CATSRDRGSVKLFF
J: TRBJ1-4
D: TRBD1
size: few
V: TRBV15

DNA: TGTGCCAGCAGCTGGGGGACAGGGGGCGCAAATGGCTACACCTTC
CDR3: CASSWGTGGANGYTF
J: TRBJ1-2
D: TRBD1
size: many
V: TRBV5-6

DNA: TGTGCCAGCAGTTTCGGGGGCACAAATCAGCCCCAGCATTTT
CDR3: CASSFGGTNQPQHF
J: TRBJ1-5
D: -
size: many
V: TRBV12-3/TRBV12-4

DNA: TGCGCCAGCAGCTTGGCAGGACACGAAGTACAAACCGGGGAGCTGTTTTTT
CDR3: CASSLAGHEVQTGELFF
J: TRBJ2-2
D: -
size: -
V: TRBV5-1

DNA: TGTGCCAGCATTAGTGTTGATACGCAGTATTTT
CDR3: CASISVDTQYF
J: TRBJ2-3
D: -
size: -
V: TRBV28

DNA: TGCAGTGCTAGTGACCAGAACACTGAAGCTTTCTTT
CDR3: CSASDQNTEAFF
J: TRBJ1-1
D: -
size: -
V: TRBV20-1

DNA: TGTGCCAGCAGTGAATTTGGGGGGATTGGGTCCAATGAGCAGTTCTTC
CDR3: CASSEFGGIGSNEQFF
J: TRBJ2-1
D: -
size: many
V: TRBV25-1

DNA: TGTGCCAGCAGCTTTGGGGGGGAACTGAGCACTGAAGCTTTCTTT
CDR3: CASSFGGELSTEAFF
J: TRBJ1-1
D: -
size: many
V: TRBV7-2

DNA: TGTGCCAGCGGCCACGGGCCCTCCAGCTCCTACGAGCAGTACTTC
CDR3: CASGHGPSSSYEQYF
J: TRBJ2-7
D: -
size: once
V: TRBV5-6

DNA: TGCGCCAGCAGCTTGAGGGCACTACCATCCTACAATGAGCAGTTCTTC
CDR3: CASSLRALPSYNEQFF
J: TRBJ2-1
D: -
size: many
V: TRBV5-1

DNA: TGTGCCAGCAGCCGCGGCGCCAGCACAGATACGCAGTATTTT
CDR3: CASSRGASTDTQYF
J: TRBJ2-3
D: -
size: -
V: TRBV28

DNA: TGCAGCGTTGTGCGCAGGGCCAATGAAAAACTGTTTTTT
CDR3: CSVVRRANEKLFF
J: TRBJ1-4
D: -
size: few
V: TRBV29-1

DNA: TGTGCCAGCAGCAACGCGGGCAGGGGAAGGGAGACCCAGTACTTC
CDR3: CASSNAGRGRETQYF
J: TRBJ2-5
D: -
size: -
V: TRBV5-5

DNA: TGCAGCACGTCTAGGGGGGCGGAGACCCAGTACTTC
CDR3: CSTSRGAETQYF
J: TRBJ2-5
D: -
size: -
V: TRBV29-1

DNA: TGTGCCAGCAGTCCGCGGTACTACGAGCAGTACTTC
CDR3: CASSPRYYEQYF
J: TRBJ2-7
D: -
size: few
V: TRBV12-3/TRBV12-4

DNA: TGTGCCAGGCCCCGATCGGGGGGCGTGACAGATACGCAGTATTTT
CDR3: CARPRSGGVTDTQYF
J: TRBJ2-3
D: -
size: -
V: TRBV2

DNA: TGCAGTGCTAGAGATAGTGGACTCTGGAACACTGAAGCTTTCTTT
CDR3: CSARDSGLWNTEAFF
J: TRBJ1-1
D: -
size: -
V: TRBV20-1

DNA: TGCAGTGCCATATATTGGGGGAACACTGAAGCTTTCTTT
CDR3: CSAIYWGNTEAFF
J: TRBJ1-1
D: -
size: -
V: TRBV20-1

DNA: TGTGCCAGCAGCTTAGGCCTACAGGGGTGGCCCCAGCATTTT
CDR3: CASSLGLQGWPQHF
J: TRBJ1-5
D: TRBD1
size: -
V: TRBV7-8

DNA: TGTGCCAGCAGCTTTCAGGGACAGGGAATCCCCGAGCAGTACTTC
CDR3: CASSFQGQGIPEQYF
J: TRBJ2-7
D: TRBD1
size: many
V: TRBV7-2

DNA: TGCAGTGCTAGGAACCCCGGGGGAGACAGGGGATATCAGCCCCAGCATTTT
CDR3: CSARNPGGDRGYQPQHF
J: TRBJ1-5
D: TRBD1
size: -
V: TRBV20-1

DNA: TGCAGTGCTCAACAGGGTGCCACCGGGGAGCTGTTTTTT
CDR3: CSAQQGATGELFF
J: TRBJ2-2
D: -
size: -
V: TRBV20-1

DNA: TGTGCCAGCAGTTCTCCGACAGGGTTCTACGAGCAGTACTTC
CDR3: CASSSPTGFYEQYF
J: TRBJ2-7
D: TRBD1
size: many
V: TRBV6-5

DNA: TGTGCCAGCAGCACCACCTCAACGAACACCGGGGAGCTGTTTTTT
CDR3: CASSTTSTNTGELFF
J: TRBJ2-2
D: -
size: -
V: TRBV7-2

DNA: TGTGCCACCAGTGATTCCTCGTCCCTAGCGGGGGGGCAGGTTGAGCAGTTCTTC
CDR3: CATSDSSSLAGGQVEQFF
J: TRBJ2-1
D: TRBD2
size: few
V: TRBV24-1

DNA: TGCGCCAGCAGCGGTGGCATTAACACTGAAGCTTTCTTT
CDR3: CASSGGINTEAFF
J: TRBJ1-1
D: -
size: few
V: TRBV4-3

DNA: TGTGCCAGCAGTGAAGGGAATAACTATGGCTACACCTTC
CDR3: CASSEGNNYGYTF
J: TRBJ1-2
D: -
size: few
V: TRBV25-1

DNA: TGCAGCGTTGAAGATCGGGCGGTCCCTCAGGGCGTTCAGTACTTC
CDR3: CSVEDRAVPQGVQYF
J: TRBJ2-4
D: -
size: many
V: TRBV29-1

DNA: TGTGCCAGCAGCCCGAGCAGGGTGGCCTACAATGAGCAGTTCTTC
CDR3: CASSPSRVAYNEQFF
J: TRBJ2-1
D: -
size: many
V: TRBV7-7

DNA: TGTGCCAGCAGCGTAACTGGATATGAGCAGTTCTTC
CDR3: CASSVTGYEQFF
J: TRBJ2-1
D: -
size: -
V: TRBV9

DNA: TGCAGTGCTAGTTTGGCGGGGGGGCCTGATGAGCAGTTCTTC
CDR3: CSASLAGGPDEQFF
J: TRBJ2-1
D: TRBD2
size: few
V: TRBV20-1

DNA: TGTGCCAGTCGTACCTCTAGCACAGATACGCAGTATTTT
CDR3: CASRTSSTDTQYF
J: TRBJ2-3
D: -
size: -
V: TRBV12-3/TRBV12-4

DNA: TGTGCCAGCAGCTCCCCTGACGAGCAGTACTTC
CDR3: CASSSPDEQYF
J: TRBJ2-7
D: -
size: many
V: TRBV13

DNA: TGTGCCAGCAGTTACCACGGGGGCCAAGAGACCCAGTACTTC
CDR3: CASSYHGGQETQYF
J: TRBJ2-5
D: -
size: -
V: TRBV6-5

DNA: TGTGCCAGCCAAGCCAGGCAGGGGATTAACTATGGCTACACCTTC
CDR3: CASQARQGINYGYTF
J: TRBJ1-2
D: -
size: -
V: TRBV6-1

DNA: TGTGCCAGCAGTAACTTACCCACAGGGCGACGGGAGACCCAGTACTTC
CDR3: CASSNLPTGRRETQYF
J: TRBJ2-5
D: -
size: few
V: TRBV28

DNA: TGTGCCAGCAGCTGGGGACAGGCTCAAGAGACCCAGTACTTC
CDR3: CASSWGQAQETQYF
J: TRBJ2-5
D: TRBD1
size: -
V: TRBV6-1

DNA: TGTGCCAGCACAGGGACCAATTACAATGAGCAGTTCTTC
CDR3: CASTGTNYNEQFF
J: TRBJ2-1
D: -
size: few
V: TRBV11-3

DNA: TGTGCCAGCAGTACTCAAACAGCGGGACTCAGTAATGAAAAACTGTTTTTT
CDR3: CASSTQTAGLSNEKLFF
J: TRBJ1-4
D: -
size: -
V: TRBV6-2/TRBV6-3